The T cell receptor (beta chain) under discussion was sequenced for a study of CD8+ T cells in alopecia areata. A remark on this clone: The antigen is not known.

V shed 7 bases and J 6 bases; nucleotides not matched to a gene: 8. The CDR3 totals 13 residues. Per the germline V gene, CDR1 is MDHEN and CDR2 is SYDVKM. Treatment noted: oral pan-JAK inhibitor, 5-10 mg twice daily. Following RNA extraction, reverse transcription yielded cDNA that acted as the sequencing template. Clones were read by immunoSEQ multiplex PCR, and TCRdb kept only the in-frame ones, dropping some. The data contain some 200,000 clones, roughly three fifths of them singletons. Points from the study as a whole: Patients displayed less clarity in TCR sharing than mice, a finding possibly related to HLA.

This chain joins TRBV28 and TRBJ2-7; 8 bases map to TRBD1. This TCR derives from a human donor with alopecia areata. The sequencing used CD4+ T cells sorted from blood, collected at week 4, from a patient treated with tofacitinib. CDR3 loop: CASIPGQVGEQYF. The CDR3 coding sequence is TGTGCCAGCATCCCGGGACAGGTCGGCGAGCAGTACTTC.